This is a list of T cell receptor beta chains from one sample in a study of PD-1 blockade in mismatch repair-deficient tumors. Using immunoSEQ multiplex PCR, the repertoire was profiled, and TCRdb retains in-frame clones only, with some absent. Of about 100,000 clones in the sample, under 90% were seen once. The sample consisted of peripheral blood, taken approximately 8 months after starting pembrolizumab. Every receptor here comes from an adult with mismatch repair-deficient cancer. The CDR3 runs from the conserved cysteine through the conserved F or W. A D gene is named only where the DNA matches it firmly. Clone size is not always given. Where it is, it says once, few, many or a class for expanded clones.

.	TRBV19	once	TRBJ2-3	TGTGCCAGTAGTGGCAGCGGTACAGATACGCAGTATTTT	CASSGSGTDTQYF
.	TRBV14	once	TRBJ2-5	TGTGCCAGCAGCCAAGCACGGCTGGAGGGGGGGACCCAGTACTTC	CASSQARLEGGTQYF
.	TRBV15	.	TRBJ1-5	TGTGCCACCAGCAGAGTGGGGTCAAATCAGCCCCAGCATTTT	CATSRVGSNQPQHF
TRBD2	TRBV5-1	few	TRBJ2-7	TGCGCCAGCAGCAGGGAGGGGTCCTACGAGCAGTACTTC	CASSREGSYEQYF
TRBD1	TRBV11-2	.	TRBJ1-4	TGTGCCAGCAGCCCCCGGGACAGGGAGGCTAATGAAAAACTGTTTTTT	CASSPRDREANEKLFF
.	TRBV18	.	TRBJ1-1	TGTGCCACCATGGGCACAGGCGGAAGGAACACTGAAGCTTTCTTT	CATMGTGGRNTEAFF
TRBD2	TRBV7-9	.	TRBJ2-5	TGTGCCAGCAGGTCTCCGGCGGGGGAGTGGGAGACCCAGTACTTC	CASRSPAGEWETQYF
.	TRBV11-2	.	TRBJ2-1	TGTGCCAGCAGCTTAGGACACAATGAGCAGTTCTTC	CASSLGHNEQFF
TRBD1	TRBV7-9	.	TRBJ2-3	TGTGCCAGCAGCTTAGAGGGGGCCCGCGGGGATACGCAGTATTTT	CASSLEGARGDTQYF
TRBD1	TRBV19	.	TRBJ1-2	TGTGCCAGTAGGGCGAAACAGGGGTATGGCTACACCTTC	CASRAKQGYGYTF
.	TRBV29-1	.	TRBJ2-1	TGCAGCGTTGTTGGAGGGTCTGGGAATGAGCAGTTCTTC	CSVVGGSGNEQFF
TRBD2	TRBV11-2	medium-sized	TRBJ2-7	TGTGCCAGCAGCTTGGGACTAGCGGGAGTGGGCTCCTACGAGCAGTACTTC	CASSLGLAGVGSYEQYF
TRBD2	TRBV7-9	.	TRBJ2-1	TGTGCCAGCAGCTTAGGGTCGAGCGGGAGCAACAATGAGCAGTTCTTC	CASSLGSSGSNNEQFF
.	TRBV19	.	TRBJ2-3	TGTGCCAGTACAACGAGGGCCGGAACAGATACGCAGTATTTT	CASTTRAGTDTQYF
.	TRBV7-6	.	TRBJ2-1	TGTGCCAGCAGCCCCCGTAGGATGGATGAGCAGTTCTTC	CASSPRRMDEQFF
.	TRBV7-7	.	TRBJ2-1	TGTGCTAGCAGCCTGGACAGTAACAATGAGCAGTTCTTC	CASSLDSNNEQFF
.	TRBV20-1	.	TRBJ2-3	TGCAGTGCGACGCTCATGGATACGCAGTATTTT	CSATLMDTQYF
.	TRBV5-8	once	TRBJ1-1	TGTGCCAGCAGCTGGAGGGGTATGAACACTGAAGCTTTCTTT	CASSWRGMNTEAFF
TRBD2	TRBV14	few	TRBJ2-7	TGTGCCAGCAGCCAAGGTCCGACTAGCGTCTACGAGCAGTACTTC	CASSQGPTSVYEQYF
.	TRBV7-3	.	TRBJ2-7	TGTGCCAGCAGCTTAAATGTGGGATCCCCGGGGGAGCAGTACTTC	CASSLNVGSPGEQYF
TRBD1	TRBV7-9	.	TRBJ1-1	TGTGCCAGCAGCTCCGCCGGGACAGATGAAGCTTTCTTT	CASSSAGTDEAFF
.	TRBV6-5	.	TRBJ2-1	TGTGCCAGCAGCCGGATGGGACGGGAGTTCTTC	CASSRMGREFF
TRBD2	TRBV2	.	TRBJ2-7	TGTGCCAGCAGTGCAACCGGGACTAGAGGCGAGCAGTACTTC	CASSATGTRGEQYF
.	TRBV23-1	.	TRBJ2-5	TGCGCCAGCAGTCAATCCCGTCCGAACGCCAAGACCCAGTACTTC	CASSQSRPNAKTQYF
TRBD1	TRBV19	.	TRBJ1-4	TGTGCCAGCCGGACAGGGTTAGGAACTAATGAAAAACTGTTTTTT	CASRTGLGTNEKLFF